This TCR beta chain originates from a study of T cell responses to AZD1222 COVID-19 vaccine. In the study overall: Both about-4-week and about-12-week second-dose recipients were combined.

CDR1 SGHRS and CDR2 YFSETQ come from the germline V gene. This CDR3 is built from 14 residues. V was pared by 0 bases and J by 3 bases, with 7 bases between. The table came from immunoSEQ multiplex PCR; TCRdb's copy has only in-frame clones and leaves some out. The sample records 150,000 to 200,000 clones, almost 95% being singletons. The material was peripheral blood, obtained on day 0 of AZD1222 vaccination. The chain recombines TRBV5-1 with TRBJ1-5; TRBD1 might be the D (5 bases). This clonotype was obtained from an adult in good health. The CDR3 spells CASSLEGPNQPQHF. In nucleotides, the CDR3 is TGCGCCAGCAGCTTGGAGGGGCCCAATCAGCCCCAGCATTTT.